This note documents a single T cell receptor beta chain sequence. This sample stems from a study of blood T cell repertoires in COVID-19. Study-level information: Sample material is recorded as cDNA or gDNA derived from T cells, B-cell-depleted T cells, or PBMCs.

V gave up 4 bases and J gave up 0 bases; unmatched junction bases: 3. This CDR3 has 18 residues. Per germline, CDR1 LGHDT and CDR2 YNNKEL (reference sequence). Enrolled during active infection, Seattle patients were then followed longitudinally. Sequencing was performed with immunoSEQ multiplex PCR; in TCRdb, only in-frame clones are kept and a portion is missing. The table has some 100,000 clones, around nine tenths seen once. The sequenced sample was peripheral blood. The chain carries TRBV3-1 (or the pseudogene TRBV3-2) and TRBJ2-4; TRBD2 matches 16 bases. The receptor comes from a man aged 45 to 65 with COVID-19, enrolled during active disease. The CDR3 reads CASSRGTSGGVAKNIQYF. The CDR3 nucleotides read TGTGCCAGCAGCCGAGGGACTAGCGGGGGGGTAGCCAAAAACATTCAGTACTTC.